This T cell receptor (beta chain) appears in the sequencing data of a study of blood T cell repertoires in COVID-19. Study-wide context: The samples span acute and convalescent COVID-19 from the United States, Italy and Spain. Nucleic acid was either cDNA or gDNA, and it came from T cells, B-cell-depleted T cells, or PBMCs.

Per the original data handling: Amplified reference gene primers provided the basis for estimating nucleated cell counts. Generated by immunoSEQ multiplex PCR, the TCRdb table keeps only in-frame clones and is missing some. D and trimming come from the DNA, and the V and J calls and clone size come from that table. In the table there are 200,000 to 300,000 clones, 86% of which are singletons. The V and J ends lost 4 bases and 4 bases, in that order; junction bases with no gene match: 4. This CDR3 spans 14 amino acids. Germline V gene sequence: CDR1 MNHEY, CDR2 SVGAGI. This receptor was obtained from a woman in her twenties or thirties who had recovered from COVID-19. Sequencing was carried out using peripheral blood. The chain combines TRBV6-5 with TRBJ1-2; 9 positions match TRBD1. The CDR3 DNA is TGTGCCAGCAGTTCTGGACAGGGGCTCTATGGCTACACCTTC. This gives the protein CASSSGQGLYGYTF.